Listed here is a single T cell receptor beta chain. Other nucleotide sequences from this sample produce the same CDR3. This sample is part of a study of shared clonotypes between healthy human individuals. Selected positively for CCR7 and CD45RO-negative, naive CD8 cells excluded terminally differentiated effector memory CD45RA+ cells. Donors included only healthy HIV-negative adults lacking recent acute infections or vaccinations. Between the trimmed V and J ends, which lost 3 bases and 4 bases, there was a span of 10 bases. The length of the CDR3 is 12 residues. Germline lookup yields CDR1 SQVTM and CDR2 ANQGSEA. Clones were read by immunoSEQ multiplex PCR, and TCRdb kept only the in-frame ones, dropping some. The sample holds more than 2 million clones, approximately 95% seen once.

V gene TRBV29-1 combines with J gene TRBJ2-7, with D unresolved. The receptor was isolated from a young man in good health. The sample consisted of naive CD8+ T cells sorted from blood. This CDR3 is CSVEYGAYEQYF. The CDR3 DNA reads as TGCAGCGTTGAGTATGGTGCGTACGAGCAGTACTTC.